This TCR beta chain was profiled in a study of cytomegalovirus exposure and HLA in healthy donors. The CDR3 spans 12 residues. Trimming stripped 0 bases from V and 8 bases from J, with 7 bases between. CDR1 MGHRA and CDR2 YSYEKL come from the germline V gene. Points on this clone: Its target is not known.

Donors likely had unrecorded immune exposures despite being nominally healthy when sampled. There was no recording of CMV serostatus for this donor. Notes on the study in general: Analysis was performed later, and it showed HLA-associated TCR beta chains to be more clonally expanded than equally common others. Follow-up analysis found HLA locus-dependent TCR association rates, highest for DRB1 and lowest for HLA-C.

The PCR used 60 Vbeta and 13 Jbeta primers. The repertoire was sequenced with immunoSEQ multiplex PCR; TCRdb's copy has only in-frame clones and lacks some. The sample has about 110,000 clones; 70% to 85% are singletons. The receptor comes from a human donor in good health. The genes are TRBV4-1 and TRBJ1-2, with D uncertain. Sequencing was done on a sample of PBMCs. CDR3 amino acids: CASSQDSIGYTF. The CDR3 nucleotides read TGCGCCAGCAGCCAAGACAGTATAGGCTACACCTTC.